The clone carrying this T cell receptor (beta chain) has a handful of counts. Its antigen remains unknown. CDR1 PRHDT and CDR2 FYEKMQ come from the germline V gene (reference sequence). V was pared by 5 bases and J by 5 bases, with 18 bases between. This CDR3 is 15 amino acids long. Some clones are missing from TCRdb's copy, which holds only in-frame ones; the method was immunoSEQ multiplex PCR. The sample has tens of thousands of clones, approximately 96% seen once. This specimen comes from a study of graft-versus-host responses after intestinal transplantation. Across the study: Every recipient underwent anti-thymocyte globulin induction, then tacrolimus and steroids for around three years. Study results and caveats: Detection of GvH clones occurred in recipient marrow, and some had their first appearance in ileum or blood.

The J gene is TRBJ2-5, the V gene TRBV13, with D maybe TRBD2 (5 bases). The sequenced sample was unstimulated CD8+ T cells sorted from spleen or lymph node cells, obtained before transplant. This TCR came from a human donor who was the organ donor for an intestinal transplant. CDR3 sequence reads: CASSAGFSGFETQYF. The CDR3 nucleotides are TGTGCCAGCAGCGCGGGCTTCAGTGGGTTCGAGACCCAGTACTTC.